This is a list of T cell receptor beta chains from one sample in a study of T cell repertoires in ileal Crohn's disease. TCRdb's copy holds only in-frame clones and misses some; the assay was immunoSEQ multiplex PCR. The repertoire consists of roughly 7,000 clones, with around 80% occurring once and the leading ten covering roughly 28%. Sequencing was performed on ileal tissue. These receptors were taken from an adult with Crohn's disease. CDR3s leave out the opening cysteine and the closing phenylalanine or tryptophan. Fields, in order: clone size, V gene, J gene, CDR3 protein. The size entry is marked missing in some rows and otherwise reads once, few, many or a size class.

>NA|TRBV6-5|TRBJ1-1
ASREYRDRGPEAF
>NA|TRBV18|TRBJ2-3
ASSSQGRTDTQY
>NA|TRBV7-9|TRBJ1-1
ASSYRENTEAF
>NA|TRBV27|TRBJ1-1
ASSLGQGRSTEAF
>NA|TRBV19|TRBJ1-5
ASIQTALLPRPQH
>NA|TRBV11-3|TRBJ2-7
ASSTTRGGEQY
>NA|TRBV6-6|TRBJ2-1
ASIHTAGTYNEQF
>NA|TRBV5-6|TRBJ2-1
ASSLAGGEQF
>medium-sized|TRBV30|TRBJ2-1
AWSVPGAFNEQF
>few|TRBV5-1|TRBJ2-5
ASSPLTEETQY
>NA|TRBV11-1|TRBJ2-1
ASSLLGYSYNEQF
>once|TRBV27|TRBJ2-5
ASGQPGLAGETQY
>NA|TRBV5-1|TRBJ2-1
ASTPSGTDLNNEQF
>NA|TRBV5-1|TRBJ1-2
ASSLGGDLTAYGYT
>once|TRBV28|TRBJ2-2
ASRGARGELF
>NA|TRBV2|TRBJ1-3
ASSGPSGNTIY
>NA|TRBV7-2|TRBJ2-4
ASSPGAGDIQY
>NA|TRBV6-6|TRBJ2-7
ASSHMALYEQY
>NA|TRBV4-1|TRBJ2-1
ASSLAQGGGDEQF
>NA|TRBV19|TRBJ1-4
ASSRNAATNEKLF
>few|TRBV7-7|TRBJ2-3
ASSAQGLGTDTQY
>NA|TRBV2|TRBJ2-5
ASSDWRGGLGFEETQY
>NA|TRBV7-2|TRBJ1-5
ASSLRGNQPQH
>NA|TRBV6-5|TRBJ1-1
ASSRDIFMNTEAF
>NA|TRBV25-1|TRBJ2-3
ASRSPGADTQY
>few|TRBV5-6|TRBJ2-7
ASSLGGLAYEQY
>NA|TRBV9|TRBJ1-1
ASRGDGETF
>NA|TRBV19|TRBJ2-1
ASSTPYGGGYNEQF
>NA|TRBV2|TRBJ2-1
ASSVNRLANEQF
>NA|TRBV5-1|TRBJ1-6
ASSLTSGQGNSPLH